One sample yielded the 25 T cell receptor beta chains listed below, sequenced in a study of CD8+CD57+ T cells in acquired aplastic anemia. Profiles of TCR beta VDJ and CDR3 were generated from a genomic DNA template. One entry per CDR3 protein, called by TCRdb with MiXCR from the reads. Of around 150,000 distinct CDR3 sequences in the sample, about 40% were seen once. Sequencing was done on a sample of sorted CD4+, CD8+, or CD8+CD57+ T cells (not recorded which) from PBMCs. The receptors come from a human donor in good health, serving as a control.

V and J are TRBV20-1 and TRBJ2-7, with a possible D match to TRBD2 (5 bases). In germline, CDR1 is DFQATT, CDR2 SNEGSKA (reference sequence). The CDR3 runs to 12 residues. V was pared by 4 bases and J by 1 base, with 8 bases between. For the CDR3, the DNA is TGCAGTGCTACTCGGACTTCCTACGAGCAGTACTTC. Translating gives CSATRTSYEQYF.

As regards this clonotype: A junction end diverges from the germline sequence, so it may reflect a read error. V gene TRBV5-1 combines with J gene TRBJ2-1, with 9 bases that match TRBD2. The CDR3 length is 15 residues. Germline V CDR1 and CDR2: SGHRS, YFSETQ. CDR3 residues: CASGLGASGKEERFF. In DNA form, the CDR3 reads TGCGCCAGCGGCTTGGGAGCTAGCGGGAAAGAAGAGCGGTTCTTC.

This clonotype was seen at least ten times. The rearrangement links TRBV6-1 to TRBJ1-2; D is ambiguous. The CDR3 runs 13 residues. Germline V gives CDR1 MNHNS, CDR2 SASEGT. With 1 base removed from V and 6 bases from J, the gap between germline ends came to 9 bases. The CDR3 bases are TGTGCCAGCAGTGAAGGAGGCAGCCATGGCTACACCTTC. Translated, it gives CASSEGGSHGYTF.

This clonotype was seen at least ten times. The rearrangement links TRBV3-1 to TRBJ2-1; D is undetermined. V was trimmed by 4 bases and J by 8 bases, leaving 15 bases between them. From germline, CDR1 is LGHDT and CDR2 YNNKEL (reference sequence). The CDR3 consists of 14 residues. The CDR3 is CASSPPETEDEQFF. CDR3 in DNA: TGTGCCAGCAGCCCTCCTGAGACCGAGGATGAGCAGTTCTTC.

This clonotype has a count of ten or more. The rearrangement uses TRBV11-2 and TRBJ1-1; 7 bases are shared with TRBD1. The CDR3 totals 15 residues. V lost 4 bases, J lost 4 bases, and 9 bases stayed unmatched. Germline lookup yields CDR1 SGHAT and CDR2 FQNNGV. In DNA form, the CDR3 reads TGTGCCAGCAGCTCCCAACAGGGGACGGCCACTGAAGCTTTCTTT. This codes for CASSSQQGTATEAFF.

This clonotype was detected ten times or more. The gene calls are TRBV7-9 and TRBJ2-2; weak D call: TRBD1 (6 bases). Germline loops: CDR1 SEHNR, CDR2 FQNEAQ (reference sequence). V shed 4 bases and J shed 7 bases, with 7 bases lying between them. This CDR3 region has 12 residues. As DNA, the CDR3 is TGTGCCAGCAGCTCAGGGGTCGGGGAGCTGTTTTTT. This encodes CASSSGVGELFF. The complete variable domain, with remaining parts taken from reference TRBV7-9 and TRBJ2-2, reads DTGVSQNPRHKITKRGQNVTFRCDPISEHNRLYWYRQTLGQGPEFLTYFQNEAQLEKSRLLSDRFSAERPKGSFSTLEIQRTEQGDSAMYLCASSSGVGELFFGEGSRLTVL.

V usage is TRBV7-9 and J usage is TRBJ2-5, with TRBD2 as a possible D gene (5 bases). Germline CDR1 SEHNR, CDR2 FQNEAQ (reference sequence). This CDR3 is built from 13 residues. V was cut by 3 bases and J by 3 bases, with 8 bases left in between. The CDR3 DNA is TGTGCCAGCAGCTTTGACTATGAAGAGACCCAGTACTTC. Translating gives CASSFDYEETQYF.

The chain carries TRBV14 and TRBJ2-3; D gene ambiguous. This CDR3 is built from 10 residues. Trimming stripped 1 base from V and 11 bases from J, with 4 bases between. Germline loops: CDR1 SGHDN, CDR2 FVKESK. The DNA of the CDR3 is TGTGCCAGCAGCCAAGGCCGGCAGTATTTT. Encoded protein: CASSQGRQYF.

About this clonotype itself: Just one base apart from a much larger clone, this may be a read error. V and J are TRBV30 and TRBJ2-1; no definite D call. The germline V gene encodes CDR1 GTSNPN and CDR2 SVGIG (reference sequence). CDR3 length: 13 amino acids. CDR3 DNA: TGTGCCTGGATGCCCTTATCCTACAATGAGCGGTTCTTC. It specifies CAWMPLSYNERFF.

Ten or more counts support this clonotype. This chain connects TRBV7-9 to TRBJ2-5, with 8 bases lining up with TRBD1. V trimming: 4 bases; J trimming: 3 bases; junction bases outside the gene matches: 10. The CDR3 totals 16 residues. CDR1 and CDR2 (germline): SEHNR, FQNEAQ (reference sequence). CDR3 nucleotides: TGTGCCAGCAGCTCCCCGGACCGGACAGGGAAAGAGACCCAGTACTTC. It codes for CASSSPDRTGKETQYF. Full variable domain (remainder filled in from reference TRBV7-9 and TRBJ2-5): DTGVSQNPRHKITKRGQNVTFRCDPISEHNRLYWYRQTLGQGPEFLTYFQNEAQLEKSRLLSDRFSAERPKGSFSTLEIQRTEQGDSAMYLCASSSPDRTGKETQYFGPGTRLLVL.

This clonotype was counted a few times. This may be a read error: a much more frequent sequence differs by one nucleotide. The rearrangement links TRBV9 to TRBJ1-6; D gene uncertain. This CDR3 is built from 14 residues. The ends were cut back, 7 bases at V and 6 bases at J, with 14 bases in the middle. The germline CDR1 and CDR2 sequences are SGDLS and YYNGEE. In DNA form, the CDR3 reads TGTGCCAGCGGCGATGGACTGACTAATTCACCCCTCCACTTT. This gives the protein CASGDGLTNSPLHF.

This clonotype was observed a handful of times. CDR3 residues: CASTTGTEAFF. The CDR3 DNA follows: TGTGCCAGCACCACAGGTACTGAAGCTTTCTTT. The V gene is TRBV25-1, the J gene TRBJ1-1; maybe TRBD1 (5 bases). V was cut by 7 bases and J by 5 bases, with 8 bases left in between. In germline, CDR1 is MGHDK, CDR2 SYGVNS. The CDR3 spans 11 residues.

There are many counts of this clonotype. The chain combines TRBV11-1 with TRBJ2-3; TRBD2 matches at 15 bases. In germline, CDR1 is SGHAT, CDR2 FQDESV (reference sequence). With V trimmed by 5 bases and J by 0 bases, 12 bases remained unmatched. CDR3 length: 20 amino acids. In DNA, the CDR3 is TGTGCCAGCAGCGGATCACGGACTAGCGGGGGGGCCTATAGCACAGATACGCAGTATTTT. Translating gives CASSGSRTSGGAYSTDTQYF.

This rearrangement joins TRBV3-1 to TRBJ1-4; unclear D gene. Germline V gives CDR1 LGHDT, CDR2 YNNKEL (reference sequence). The ends were cut back, 1 base at V and 5 bases at J, with 11 bases in the middle. CDR3 length equals 15 residues. This chain's CDR3 is CASSQGTGWNEKLFF. DNA for the CDR3: TGTGCCAGCAGCCAAGGTACGGGGTGGAATGAAAAACTGTTTTTT.

This clonotype was seen more than once but under ten times. A much larger clone sits a single nucleotide away, making a read error possible. The chain couples TRBV11-2 to TRBJ1-6, with D hard to call. Looked up from germline, CDR1 is SGHAT and CDR2 is FQNNGV. The CDR3 has 15 amino acids. CDR3 nucleotides: TGTGCCAGCAGCTTAGAGAGCTCCTATAGTTCACCCCTCCACTTT. It specifies CASSLESSYSSPLHF.

This clonotype was recorded at least ten times. This chain's CDR3 is CATKPGRPETQYF. The DNA of the CDR3 is TGTGCCACCAAACCGGGCCGCCCAGAGACCCAGTACTTC. This chain uses TRBV24-1 with TRBJ2-5; D is ambiguous. There are 13 residues in the CDR3. Germline V gives CDR1 KGHDR, CDR2 SFDVKD. The V end lost 8 bases, the J end lost 4 bases, and 13 bases lay between the germline ends.

CDR3 sequence reads: CTGVGGETQYF. The CDR3 DNA reads as TGCACTGGGGTTGGGGGGGAGACCCAGTACTTC. The rearrangement links TRBV20-1 to TRBJ2-5; D is perhaps TRBD2 (6 bases). This CDR3 region has 11 residues. Germline V CDR1 and CDR2: DFQATT, SNEGSKA (reference sequence).

This clonotype has at least ten counts. J is TRBJ1-1 and V is TRBV6-6; D is uncertain. V was trimmed by 0 bases and J by 6 bases, leaving 11 bases between them. From germline, CDR1 is MNHNY and CDR2 SVGAGI (reference sequence). This CDR3 region has 14 residues. The CDR3 spells CASSYSEGPSEAFF. CDR3 in DNA: TGTGCCAGCAGTTACTCAGAAGGGCCATCTGAAGCTTTCTTT.

V and J are TRBV20-1 and TRBJ2-5, with 7 bases fitting TRBD1. The CDR3 is 15 residues long. Germline V CDR1 and CDR2: DFQATT, SNEGSKA (reference sequence). The J segment lost 2 bases and the V segment lost 4 bases, leaving 10 bases of the junction unmatched. In DNA, the CDR3 is TGCAGTGCTAAGGAGAGGCAGGGGGAGCAAGAGACCCAGTACTTC. Translating it yields CSAKERQGEQETQYF.

The chain carries TRBV7-9 and TRBJ1-1, with D possibly being TRBD1 (5 bases). The CDR3 has 14 residues. Germline lookup yields CDR1 SEHNR and CDR2 FQNEAQ (reference sequence). The V end lost 6 bases, the J end lost 7 bases, and 18 bases lay between the germline ends. CDR3 bases: TGTGCCAGCAGTCCGGATGTGGGGGGAGGTGAAGCTTTCTTT. Protein sequence: CASSPDVGGGEAFF.

This clonotype was seen ten or more times. The chain carries TRBV5-1 and TRBJ2-7; perhaps TRBD2 as D (5 bases). The CDR3 has 14 amino acids. V lost 0 bases and J lost 2, with 9 bases in between. In germline, CDR1 is SGHRS, CDR2 YFSETQ. CDR3 protein: CASSLGAAPYEQYF. In DNA, the CDR3 is TGCGCCAGCAGCTTGGGAGCGGCTCCCTACGAGCAGTACTTC.

In regard to this clonotype: The junction and the germline gene differ at one end; a read error may be behind it. This chain uses TRBV24-1 with TRBJ1-3, with D possibly TRBD1 on 5 matching bases. This CDR3 is 15 amino acids long. Germline loops: CDR1 KGHDR, CDR2 SFDVKD. DNA for the CDR3: TGTGCCACCAGTGATGGGACGGTCTCTGTAAACACCATGTATTTT. This sequence encodes CATSDGTVSVNTMYF.

The CDR3 DNA sequence: TGTGCCAGCCTTGGGGACAGCAGAGAGACCCAGTACTTC. As protein: CASLGDSRETQYF. This chain joins TRBV10-3 and TRBJ2-5, with TRBD1 matching over 7 bases. The CDR3 totals 13 residues. Germline V lookup: CDR1 ENHRY, CDR2 SYGVKD. V lost 10 bases and J lost 4; bases outside the gene matches: 9.

V and J are TRBV6-1 and TRBJ1-1; 8 positions match TRBD1. The CDR3 loop spans 12 amino acids. Germline assignment: CDR1 MNHNS and CDR2 SASEGT. V dropped 9 bases and J dropped 2; count of bases not matched to a gene: 2. CDR3 region: CASGQGNTEAFF. CDR3 DNA: TGTGCCAGTGGACAGGGAAACACTGAAGCTTTCTTT.

Comment on this clonotype: No conserved phenylalanine or tryptophan is present at the end of the CDR3, so a read error is the likely explanation. The V gene is TRBV29-1, the J gene TRBJ2-1, with a tentative D call TRBD2 (6 bases). The CDR3 is 15 amino acids. Germline CDR1 and CDR2: SQVTM and ANQGSEA. CDR3 nucleotide sequence: TGCAGCGTTGAAGGAGCGGGCGATACGATCAATGGGCAGTTCGTC. Translating it yields CSVEGAGDTINGQFV.